Detailed here is one T cell receptor beta chain. This sample was included in a study of control samples from healthy donors and cancer patients. Clones were read by immunoSEQ multiplex PCR, and TCRdb kept only the in-frame ones, dropping some. The sample includes approximately 160,000 clones, 93% of them seen just once. The CDR3 is made up of 15 amino acids. Germline CDR1 SGHDT, CDR2 YYEEEE. After removal of 9 bases from V and 4 bases from J, the junction contained 14 bases not matched to a gene. The sample consisted of blood. The rearrangement links TRBV5-6 to TRBJ2-5, with TRBD2 matching over 8 bases. This receptor was identified in a woman in her sixties or seventies in good health. The CDR3 DNA reads TGTGCCACAAACTTAGCGGGGATGGGGCGAGAGACCCAGTACTTC. It is translated as CATNLAGMGRETQYF. The full variable domain, rest sourced from reference TRBV5-6 and TRBJ2-5, is DAGVTQSPTHLIKTRGQQVTLRCSPKSGHDTVSWYQQALGQGPQFIFQYYEEEERQRGNFPDRFSGHQFPNYSSELNVNALLLGDSALYLCATNLAGMGRETQYFGPGTRLLVL.